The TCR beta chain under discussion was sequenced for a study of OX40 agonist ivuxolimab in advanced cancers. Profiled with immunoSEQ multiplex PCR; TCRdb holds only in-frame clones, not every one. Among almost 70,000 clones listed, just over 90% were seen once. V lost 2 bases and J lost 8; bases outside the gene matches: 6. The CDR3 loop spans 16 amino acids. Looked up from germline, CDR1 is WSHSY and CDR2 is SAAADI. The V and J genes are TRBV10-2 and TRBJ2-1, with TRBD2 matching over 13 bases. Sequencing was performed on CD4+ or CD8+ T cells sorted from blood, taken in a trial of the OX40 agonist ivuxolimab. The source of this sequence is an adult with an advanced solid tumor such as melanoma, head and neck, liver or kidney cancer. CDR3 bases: TGCGCCAGCAGTGAGCAACGGACTAGCGGGAGTTATGAGCAGTTCTTC. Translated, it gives CASSEQRTSGSYEQFF.